These T cell receptor beta chains were read from a single sample in a study of CD8+ T cells in alopecia areata. Clones were sequenced by immunoSEQ multiplex PCR, and TCRdb holds only the in-frame ones, with some missing. The sample lists roughly 180,000 clones, 40% to 65% occurring once. The source material was CD8+ T cells sorted from blood, sampled around week 54, from a patient treated with tofacitinib. Every receptor here comes from a human donor with alopecia areata. Both conserved end residues are part of each CDR3. Fields, in order: J gene, D gene, V gene, clone size, CDR3 DNA, CDR3 protein. The D gene is left open where the match is weak. Clone size appears in some rows only: once, few, many, or a class for an expanded clone.

J gene: TRBJ1-1
D gene: -
V gene: TRBV9
clone size: -
CDR3 DNA: TGTGCCAGCAGCTCCACAGGGATACCTTTCTTT
CDR3 protein: CASSSTGIPFF

J gene: TRBJ1-1
D gene: -
V gene: TRBV15
clone size: few
CDR3 DNA: TGTGCCACCAGCAATCCCAGGGAAGCTAACACTGAAGCTTTCTTT
CDR3 protein: CATSNPREANTEAFF

J gene: TRBJ1-2
D gene: -
V gene: TRBV30
clone size: -
CDR3 DNA: TGTGCCTGGAGCGGGTTGGGACTCGCAACTAACTATGGCTACACCTTC
CDR3 protein: CAWSGLGLATNYGYTF

J gene: TRBJ2-3
D gene: -
V gene: TRBV6-1
clone size: few
CDR3 DNA: TGTGCCAGCAGTGAAGGGGGCACACACACAGATACGCAGTATTTT
CDR3 protein: CASSEGGTHTDTQYF

J gene: TRBJ1-1
D gene: -
V gene: TRBV30
clone size: -
CDR3 DNA: TGTGCCTGGAGTGTACTCGATCCCATGAACACTGAAGCTTTCTTT
CDR3 protein: CAWSVLDPMNTEAFF

J gene: TRBJ2-7
D gene: -
V gene: TRBV29-1
clone size: few
CDR3 DNA: TGCAGCGTTGAAGATCGGAGTAGGGGGATCTACGAGCAGTACTTC
CDR3 protein: CSVEDRSRGIYEQYF

J gene: TRBJ1-2
D gene: TRBD1
V gene: TRBV27
clone size: few
CDR3 DNA: TGTGCCAGCCGCCAACGACAGGGGGCCCACTATGGCTACACCTTC
CDR3 protein: CASRQRQGAHYGYTF

J gene: TRBJ1-2
D gene: -
V gene: TRBV6-5
clone size: -
CDR3 DNA: TGTGCCAGCAGAACACAGGACTATGGCTACACCTTC
CDR3 protein: CASRTQDYGYTF

J gene: TRBJ1-1
D gene: -
V gene: TRBV13
clone size: -
CDR3 DNA: TGTGCCACCCGCAGTACGAACACTGAAGCTTTCTTT
CDR3 protein: CATRSTNTEAFF

J gene: TRBJ1-1
D gene: -
V gene: TRBV4-3
clone size: -
CDR3 DNA: TGCGCCAGCAGCCTCGCGGGAATGGCAGCTGAAGCTTTCTTT
CDR3 protein: CASSLAGMAAEAFF

J gene: TRBJ2-1
D gene: -
V gene: TRBV27
clone size: many
CDR3 DNA: TGTGCCAGCAGTTTAAGCAATGAGCAGTTCTTC
CDR3 protein: CASSLSNEQFF

J gene: TRBJ1-3
D gene: -
V gene: TRBV2
clone size: -
CDR3 DNA: TGTGCCAGCATGTTTCGGCTCGCGTCTGGAAACACCATATATTTT
CDR3 protein: CASMFRLASGNTIYF

J gene: TRBJ2-1
D gene: TRBD2
V gene: TRBV29-1
clone size: -
CDR3 DNA: TGCAGCGTCTATGGGCGGGGGGGCCTAAATGAGCAGTTCTTC
CDR3 protein: CSVYGRGGLNEQFF

J gene: TRBJ2-7
D gene: -
V gene: TRBV4-1
clone size: -
CDR3 DNA: TGCGCCAGCAGCCAACGGATTTCCTACGAGCAGTACTTC
CDR3 protein: CASSQRISYEQYF

J gene: TRBJ1-4
D gene: -
V gene: TRBV27
clone size: -
CDR3 DNA: TGTGCCAGCAGTTCCAGGACCCCCGTCGGTGAAAAACTGTTTTTT
CDR3 protein: CASSSRTPVGEKLFF

J gene: TRBJ2-3
D gene: -
V gene: TRBV2
clone size: -
CDR3 DNA: TGTGCCAGCACCCTTCCCCGGGTCACAGATACGCAGTATTTT
CDR3 protein: CASTLPRVTDTQYF

J gene: TRBJ2-1
D gene: -
V gene: TRBV30
clone size: -
CDR3 DNA: TGTGCCTGGAGTATGTCTCATGGTGGGAATGAGCAGTTCTTC
CDR3 protein: CAWSMSHGGNEQFF

J gene: TRBJ2-3
D gene: -
V gene: TRBV7-8
clone size: -
CDR3 DNA: TGTGCCAGCAGCCCGCAGAGGGGGAGCACAGATACGCAGTATTTT
CDR3 protein: CASSPQRGSTDTQYF

J gene: TRBJ2-1
D gene: -
V gene: TRBV27
clone size: few
CDR3 DNA: TGTGCCAGCAGTCCCGACTACCCCACAATGAAGCAGTTCTTC
CDR3 protein: CASSPDYPTMKQFF

J gene: TRBJ1-1
D gene: -
V gene: TRBV5-6
clone size: -
CDR3 DNA: TGTGCCAGCAGCTACTCAGGCACTGAAGCTTTCTTT
CDR3 protein: CASSYSGTEAFF

J gene: TRBJ2-7
D gene: TRBD2
V gene: TRBV13
clone size: -
CDR3 DNA: TGTGCCAGCAGCTCCCCGGGACTAGCGAACTACGAGCAGTACTTC
CDR3 protein: CASSSPGLANYEQYF

J gene: TRBJ1-4
D gene: -
V gene: TRBV9
clone size: -
CDR3 DNA: TGTGCCAGCAGCGTAGGAGGACTAGAGGGTGAAAAACTGTTTTTT
CDR3 protein: CASSVGGLEGEKLFF

J gene: TRBJ1-2
D gene: TRBD1
V gene: TRBV30
clone size: -
CDR3 DNA: TGTGCCCGCGAAGGGGGCAAAGGCTACACCTTC
CDR3 protein: CAREGGKGYTF

J gene: TRBJ2-2
D gene: -
V gene: TRBV10-3
clone size: few
CDR3 DNA: TGTGCCATCAGCGGACAGAACTTGAACACCGGGGAGCTGTTTTTT
CDR3 protein: CAISGQNLNTGELFF

J gene: TRBJ2-7
D gene: -
V gene: TRBV13
clone size: -
CDR3 DNA: TGTGCCAGCAGCTTAGAGGGCGGCTACGAGCAGTACTTC
CDR3 protein: CASSLEGGYEQYF

J gene: TRBJ1-4
D gene: -
V gene: TRBV27
clone size: -
CDR3 DNA: TGTGCCAGCAGGGGTAATGAAAAACTGTTTTTT
CDR3 protein: CASRGNEKLFF

J gene: TRBJ2-1
D gene: -
V gene: TRBV30
clone size: -
CDR3 DNA: TGTGCCTGGAGTTTTATGGGGGCTGAGCAGTTCTTC
CDR3 protein: CAWSFMGAEQFF

J gene: TRBJ2-6
D gene: -
V gene: TRBV7-2
clone size: -
CDR3 DNA: TGTGCCAGCAGCCCTAGATTCAACGTCCTGACTTTC
CDR3 protein: CASSPRFNVLTF

J gene: TRBJ2-1
D gene: TRBD2
V gene: TRBV10-3
clone size: -
CDR3 DNA: TGTGCCATCAGTGAAGCTAGCGGGGAGTACAATGAGCAGTTCTTC
CDR3 protein: CAISEASGEYNEQFF

J gene: TRBJ2-1
D gene: -
V gene: TRBV6-5
clone size: -
CDR3 DNA: TGTGCCAGCAGTTACTCGGCAGAGGGAAACAATGAGCAGTTCTTC
CDR3 protein: CASSYSAEGNNEQFF

J gene: TRBJ2-1
D gene: -
V gene: TRBV5-6
clone size: -
CDR3 DNA: TGTGCCAGCAGCTTGTGGCTACACAATGAGCAGTTCTTC
CDR3 protein: CASSLWLHNEQFF

J gene: TRBJ1-6
D gene: -
V gene: TRBV25-1
clone size: -
CDR3 DNA: TGTGCCAGCAGTGAAATTGGGAGCTCCTATAATTCACCCCTCCACTTT
CDR3 protein: CASSEIGSSYNSPLHF

J gene: TRBJ1-1
D gene: -
V gene: TRBV11-2
clone size: -
CDR3 DNA: TGTGCCAGCAGGGCGGACGGTGAAGCTTTCTTT
CDR3 protein: CASRADGEAFF

J gene: TRBJ2-7
D gene: -
V gene: TRBV7-8
clone size: few
CDR3 DNA: TGTGCCAGCAGCCAAGAAAGGAGACAGACCTACGAGCAGTACTTC
CDR3 protein: CASSQERRQTYEQYF

J gene: TRBJ2-1
D gene: TRBD2
V gene: TRBV6-5
clone size: -
CDR3 DNA: TGTGCCAGCAGCAGAGCGGGGGTGAAGTACAATGAGCAGTTCTTC
CDR3 protein: CASSRAGVKYNEQFF

J gene: TRBJ2-7
D gene: -
V gene: TRBV5-6
clone size: -
CDR3 DNA: TGTGCCAGCAGCTTGGCTCAGGGCTACGAGCAGTACTTC
CDR3 protein: CASSLAQGYEQYF

J gene: TRBJ2-1
D gene: TRBD1
V gene: TRBV14
clone size: -
CDR3 DNA: TGTGCCAGCAGCCCCGCGGGACAGGGCTACAATGAGCAGTTCTTC
CDR3 protein: CASSPAGQGYNEQFF

J gene: TRBJ1-1
D gene: TRBD1
V gene: TRBV18
clone size: -
CDR3 DNA: TGTGCCAGCTCACCTCCAGGGGGCAAGGACACTGAAGCTTTCTTT
CDR3 protein: CASSPPGGKDTEAFF

J gene: TRBJ2-2
D gene: -
V gene: TRBV15
clone size: -
CDR3 DNA: TGTGCCACCAGCAGAGATGTGACAGAATTGAACACCGGGGAGCTGTTTTTT
CDR3 protein: CATSRDVTELNTGELFF

J gene: TRBJ2-1
D gene: TRBD1
V gene: TRBV11-2
clone size: -
CDR3 DNA: TGTGCCAGCAGCTTAGAACGGGACAGTCTAGCGTTCTTC
CDR3 protein: CASSLERDSLAFF

J gene: TRBJ2-5
D gene: -
V gene: TRBV23-1
clone size: -
CDR3 DNA: TGCGCCAGCAGGGCGGAGTACCAAGAGACCCAGTACTTC
CDR3 protein: CASRAEYQETQYF

J gene: TRBJ2-5
D gene: TRBD2
V gene: TRBV27
clone size: -
CDR3 DNA: TGTGCCAGCAGTTTGGTAGCGGGGGGGCGCCAAGAGACCCAGTACTTC
CDR3 protein: CASSLVAGGRQETQYF

J gene: TRBJ2-7
D gene: TRBD1
V gene: TRBV27
clone size: -
CDR3 DNA: TGTGCCAGCAGTTTACGTCAGGGGGCCAACGAGCAGTACTTC
CDR3 protein: CASSLRQGANEQYF

J gene: TRBJ1-2
D gene: -
V gene: TRBV29-1
clone size: few
CDR3 DNA: TGCAGCGCCGCGGACCCCTATGGCTACACCTTC
CDR3 protein: CSAADPYGYTF

J gene: TRBJ2-5
D gene: -
V gene: TRBV25-1
clone size: -
CDR3 DNA: TGTGCCAGCAGTTTCTCTGAGATATTGGGCGAGACCCAGTACTTC
CDR3 protein: CASSFSEILGETQYF

J gene: TRBJ2-6
D gene: TRBD1
V gene: TRBV5-4
clone size: once
CDR3 DNA: TGTGCCAGCAGCTTGCCGCACCGGGACAGTGACTCTGGGGCCAACGTCCTGACTTTC
CDR3 protein: CASSLPHRDSDSGANVLTF

J gene: TRBJ1-5
D gene: TRBD1
V gene: TRBV2
clone size: few
CDR3 DNA: TGTGCCAGCAGTGAGGGGACAGACAATCAGCCCCAGCATTTT
CDR3 protein: CASSEGTDNQPQHF

J gene: TRBJ1-6
D gene: -
V gene: TRBV6-1
clone size: -
CDR3 DNA: TGTGCCAGCAGTACCAGGGTAGGGTCACCCCTCCACTTT
CDR3 protein: CASSTRVGSPLHF

J gene: TRBJ1-2
D gene: -
V gene: TRBV5-4
clone size: -
CDR3 DNA: TGTGCCAGCAGCCCCGGTGGAGTAGGGGATGGCTACACCTTC
CDR3 protein: CASSPGGVGDGYTF

J gene: TRBJ1-1
D gene: -
V gene: TRBV30
clone size: -
CDR3 DNA: TGTGCCGGGAGGGACTCTTGGGACACTGAAGCTTTCTTT
CDR3 protein: CAGRDSWDTEAFF

J gene: TRBJ2-6
D gene: -
V gene: TRBV2
clone size: -
CDR3 DNA: TGTGCCAGCATTTCGGGACTTGGAGGGGCCAACGTCCTGACTTTC
CDR3 protein: CASISGLGGANVLTF

J gene: TRBJ2-2
D gene: -
V gene: TRBV7-2
clone size: few
CDR3 DNA: TGTGCCAGCAGCTTAATACCCGGGGAGCTGTTTTTT
CDR3 protein: CASSLIPGELFF

J gene: TRBJ2-3
D gene: TRBD1
V gene: TRBV29-1
clone size: -
CDR3 DNA: TGCAGCGTCAAGGACAGGGAAGATACGCAGTATTTT
CDR3 protein: CSVKDREDTQYF

J gene: TRBJ2-7
D gene: TRBD1
V gene: TRBV9
clone size: -
CDR3 DNA: TGTGCCAGCAGCTTGACAGGGACCTCCTACGAGCAGTACTTC
CDR3 protein: CASSLTGTSYEQYF

J gene: TRBJ2-4
D gene: TRBD1
V gene: TRBV4-1
clone size: few
CDR3 DNA: TGCGCCAGCAGCCAAGCCTCTGGGGAAGGGGGCACCAAAAACATTCAGTACTTC
CDR3 protein: CASSQASGEGGTKNIQYF

J gene: TRBJ2-7
D gene: -
V gene: TRBV7-8
clone size: -
CDR3 DNA: TGTGCCAGCAGCCCGGGAATTGGGGGGGCGTACGAGCAGTACTTC
CDR3 protein: CASSPGIGGAYEQYF

J gene: TRBJ1-6
D gene: -
V gene: TRBV11-2
clone size: -
CDR3 DNA: TGTGCCAGCAGCCGGTTGGTCCCACCCCTCCACTTT
CDR3 protein: CASSRLVPPLHF

J gene: TRBJ1-2
D gene: TRBD1
V gene: TRBV2
clone size: -
CDR3 DNA: TGTGCCAGCAGTGGCCCCGGACAGGAGCTCTATGGCTACACCTTC
CDR3 protein: CASSGPGQELYGYTF

J gene: TRBJ1-5
D gene: -
V gene: TRBV6-1
clone size: -
CDR3 DNA: TGTGCCAGAGGACCACGCGGGCAAATCTATCAGCCCCAGCATTTT
CDR3 protein: CARGPRGQIYQPQHF